The source of this TCR beta chain is a study of blood T cell repertoires in COVID-19. In the study overall: Spain, Italy and the United States supplied samples that represented acute and convalescent COVID-19.

Authors' analysis steps: Estimation of nucleated cell counts relied on the amplification of reference gene primers. Data came from immunoSEQ multiplex PCR; TCRdb stores just in-frame clones and leaves some out. That table furnishes V, J and clone size, whereas the DNA furnished D and trimming. The data contain about 220,000 clones, about 80% of them singletons. The length of the CDR3 is 16 residues. The junction had 3 bases not matched to a gene; V was cut back by 0 bases and J by 1 base. Looked up from germline, CDR1 is SGHDT and CDR2 is YYEEEE. This clone was detected only once. The chain couples TRBV5-6 to TRBJ2-1, with 8 nucleotides matching TRBD2. Material: peripheral blood. The source of this sequence is a woman aged 55-69 years with acute or convalescent COVID-19. The CDR3 DNA reads TGTGCCAGCAGCTTGGCGGGGGGGAGGTCCTACAATGAGCAGTTCTTC. Translating gives CASSLAGGRSYNEQFF.